This T cell receptor beta chain was sequenced in a study of control samples from healthy donors and cancer patients (dated by TCRdb to about 2020). Library method: the immunoSEQ multiplex PCR assay. This is the immuneACCESS table as TCRdb keeps it, with only in-frame sequences that have V and J called. A part of the clones is gone; compared with another copy, unresolved V genes explain less than half, and the rest is unexplained. For this sample the table gives approximately 69,000 clones, of which roughly 87% were detected only once. The leading ten clones occupy around 5.5% of the sample. CDR1 and CDR2 are read off the germline V gene as SGHTA and FQGNSA. The CDR3 runs 12 amino acids, cysteine and phenylalanine included. This entry keeps only the CDR3 DNA: 36 bases, framed from base 1. Relative to germline, V is 1 base shorter and J is 6 bases shorter, with 4 bases between their ends. A word on this clone: What antigen it recognizes has not been identified. No per-base quality is available; no much larger clone lies one base away.

This TCR was recovered from a man aged 55 to 70 with colorectal cancer. What was sequenced was PBMCs. The sequence links TRBV7-2 to TRBJ1-5; too little of a D gene remains to name it. The nucleotide sequence is given as TGTGCCAGCAGCTTAGGGGGTCAGCCCCAGCATTTT. Its protein product is CASSLGGQPQHF.